This is a list of T cell receptor beta chains from one sample in a study of metastatic and nonmetastatic thyroid tumors. TCRdb ran MiXCR on the PCR reads. Of about 12,000 clones detected, around a third appear once; the ten largest clones hold 10% to 15%. The sequenced material came from tumor tissue. These receptors were obtained from a male donor with papillary thyroid cancer or a benign thyroid nodule (not recorded which). Some clones in this sample may be carry-over from other donors' samples. CDR3s include the opening cysteine and the closing phenylalanine or tryptophan. A D gene is named only where the DNA matches it firmly. Only part of the rows carry a size: once, few, many, or a class if the clone is expanded.

D gene: .; V gene: TRBV7-9; clone size: .; J gene: TRBJ2-7; CDR3 protein: CASSPAGTGEQYF; CDR3 DNA: TGTGCCAGCAGCCCTGCCGGGACGGGGGAGCAGTACTTC
D gene: .; V gene: TRBV20-1; clone size: .; J gene: TRBJ2-1; CDR3 protein: CSATGSRNEQFF; CDR3 DNA: TGCAGTGCTACCGGGTCCCGAAATGAGCAGTTCTTC
D gene: .; V gene: TRBV27; clone size: .; J gene: TRBJ1-2; CDR3 protein: CASSSNRQVLNYGYTF; CDR3 DNA: TGTGCCAGCAGTTCCAATAGACAGGTTTTAAACTATGGCTACACCTTC
D gene: TRBD2; V gene: TRBV3-1; clone size: .; J gene: TRBJ2-3; CDR3 protein: CASSHRLAQTSTDTQYF; CDR3 DNA: TGTGCCAGCAGCCATCGACTAGCACAGACGAGCACAGATACGCAGTATTTT
D gene: TRBD2; V gene: TRBV11-2; clone size: few; J gene: TRBJ2-1; CDR3 protein: CASSLVAGEKNEQFF; CDR3 DNA: TGTGCCAGCAGCTTGGTAGCGGGAGAAAAGAATGAGCAGTTCTTC
D gene: .; V gene: TRBV6-4; clone size: .; J gene: TRBJ2-3; CDR3 protein: CASSKGETDTQYF; CDR3 DNA: TGTGCCAGCAGTAAAGGGGAGACAGATACGCAGTATTTT
D gene: TRBD2; V gene: TRBV12-3/TRBV12-4; clone size: medium-sized; J gene: TRBJ2-3; CDR3 protein: CASSFRASGSNTQYF; CDR3 DNA: TGTGCCAGCAGTTTCCGGGCTAGCGGGAGTAATACGCAGTATTTT
D gene: .; V gene: TRBV12-3/TRBV12-4; clone size: few; J gene: TRBJ2-2; CDR3 protein: CASSLLDTGELFF; CDR3 DNA: TGTGCCAGCAGTTTACTAGACACCGGGGAGCTGTTTTTT
D gene: TRBD1; V gene: TRBV6-2/TRBV6-3; clone size: .; J gene: TRBJ2-2; CDR3 protein: CASRRTGSNTGELFF; CDR3 DNA: TGTGCCAGCAGACGGACAGGGTCGAACACCGGGGAGCTGTTTTTT
D gene: .; V gene: TRBV27; clone size: medium-sized; J gene: TRBJ1-2; CDR3 protein: CASSLDGDYYGYTF; CDR3 DNA: TGTGCCAGCAGTTTGGATGGTGATTACTATGGCTACACCTTC
D gene: .; V gene: TRBV2; clone size: .; J gene: TRBJ2-5; CDR3 protein: CAGHRDPTETQYF; CDR3 DNA: TGTGCCGGACACCGGGACCCGACGGAGACCCAGTACTTC
D gene: .; V gene: TRBV20-1; clone size: .; J gene: TRBJ2-7; CDR3 protein: CSARPGGIYEQYF; CDR3 DNA: TGCAGTGCTAGGCCAGGAGGGATCTACGAGCAGTACTTC
D gene: TRBD2; V gene: TRBV5-5; clone size: .; J gene: TRBJ2-1; CDR3 protein: CASSLGLASYNEQFF; CDR3 DNA: TGTGCCAGCAGCTTGGGACTAGCGAGTTACAATGAGCAGTTCTTC
D gene: TRBD2; V gene: TRBV30; clone size: .; J gene: TRBJ2-7; CDR3 protein: CAWTLTSGSYEQYF; CDR3 DNA: TGTGCCTGGACCTTGACTAGCGGTTCCTACGAGCAGTACTTC
D gene: .; V gene: TRBV2; clone size: .; J gene: TRBJ2-7; CDR3 protein: CASSARPWNEQYF; CDR3 DNA: TGTGCCAGCAGTGCCAGACCCTGGAACGAGCAGTACTTC
D gene: .; V gene: TRBV10-3; clone size: .; J gene: TRBJ2-1; CDR3 protein: CAISPQRRSLLFGANEQFF; CDR3 DNA: TGTGCCATCAGCCCCCAAAGAAGGAGCCTTCTATTTGGGGCCAATGAGCAGTTCTTC
D gene: TRBD1; V gene: TRBV12-3/TRBV12-4; clone size: .; J gene: TRBJ1-5; CDR3 protein: CASSFSWDRGTQPQHF; CDR3 DNA: TGTGCCAGCAGTTTTTCTTGGGACAGGGGGACTCAGCCCCAGCATTTT
D gene: .; V gene: TRBV9; clone size: .; J gene: TRBJ2-3; CDR3 protein: CASSVAGPTDTQYF; CDR3 DNA: TGTGCCAGCAGCGTAGCGGGACCCACAGATACGCAGTATTTT
D gene: .; V gene: TRBV20-1; clone size: few; J gene: TRBJ2-1; CDR3 protein: CSARGGGRTYNEQFF; CDR3 DNA: TGCAGTGCTAGAGGCGGGGGCCGAACCTACAATGAGCAGTTCTTC
D gene: TRBD2; V gene: TRBV27; clone size: few; J gene: TRBJ2-3; CDR3 protein: CASRFSGGTDTQYF; CDR3 DNA: TGTGCCAGCAGATTTAGCGGGGGCACAGATACGCAGTATTTT
D gene: .; V gene: TRBV7-3; clone size: .; J gene: TRBJ2-2; CDR3 protein: CASSLTGEAGELFF; CDR3 DNA: TGTGCCAGCAGCTTAACTGGGGAGGCCGGGGAGCTGTTTTTT
D gene: .; V gene: TRBV6-6; clone size: few; J gene: TRBJ2-6; CDR3 protein: CASSYTTGTGANVLTF; CDR3 DNA: TGTGCCAGCAGTTACACAACAGGGACAGGGGCCAACGTCCTGACTTTC
D gene: TRBD1; V gene: TRBV20-1; clone size: medium-sized; J gene: TRBJ2-5; CDR3 protein: CSATLDREETQYF; CDR3 DNA: TGCAGTGCTACCCTGGACAGGGAAGAGACCCAGTACTTC
D gene: .; V gene: TRBV4-2; clone size: .; J gene: TRBJ2-2; CDR3 protein: CASSQVGDLAGELFF; CDR3 DNA: TGTGCCAGCAGCCAAGTGGGGGATCTCGCCGGGGAGCTGTTTTTT
D gene: TRBD1; V gene: TRBV2; clone size: few; J gene: TRBJ1-1; CDR3 protein: CASSHPAGGTEAFF; CDR3 DNA: TGTGCCAGCAGTCATCCCGCAGGGGGAACTGAAGCTTTCTTT
D gene: .; V gene: TRBV9; clone size: medium-sized; J gene: TRBJ2-1; CDR3 protein: CASSVDGTYEQFF; CDR3 DNA: TGTGCCAGCAGCGTAGATGGGACCTATGAGCAGTTCTTC
D gene: .; V gene: TRBV7-9; clone size: .; J gene: TRBJ2-2; CDR3 protein: CASSLASTGELFF; CDR3 DNA: TGTGCCAGTAGCTTAGCCTCAACCGGGGAGCTTTTTTTT
D gene: .; V gene: TRBV5-5; clone size: .; J gene: TRBJ2-7; CDR3 protein: CASSIDTGYTYEQYF; CDR3 DNA: TGTGCCAGCAGCATTGACACGGGATATACCTACGAGCAGTACTTC
D gene: TRBD2; V gene: TRBV20-1; clone size: .; J gene: TRBJ2-1; CDR3 protein: CSASDLGTSGPSYNEQFF; CDR3 DNA: TGCAGTGCTAGTGATTTAGGGACTAGCGGGCCGAGCTACAATGAGCAGTTCTTC
D gene: TRBD1; V gene: TRBV6-6; clone size: .; J gene: TRBJ2-5; CDR3 protein: CASSYGTGFGETQYF; CDR3 DNA: TGTGCCAGCAGTTACGGGACAGGGTTCGGAGAGACCCAGTACTTC
D gene: .; V gene: TRBV27; clone size: .; J gene: TRBJ1-1; CDR3 protein: CASSLGVMNTEAFF; CDR3 DNA: TGTGCCAGCAGTTTGGGGGTGATGAACACTGAAGCTTTCTTT